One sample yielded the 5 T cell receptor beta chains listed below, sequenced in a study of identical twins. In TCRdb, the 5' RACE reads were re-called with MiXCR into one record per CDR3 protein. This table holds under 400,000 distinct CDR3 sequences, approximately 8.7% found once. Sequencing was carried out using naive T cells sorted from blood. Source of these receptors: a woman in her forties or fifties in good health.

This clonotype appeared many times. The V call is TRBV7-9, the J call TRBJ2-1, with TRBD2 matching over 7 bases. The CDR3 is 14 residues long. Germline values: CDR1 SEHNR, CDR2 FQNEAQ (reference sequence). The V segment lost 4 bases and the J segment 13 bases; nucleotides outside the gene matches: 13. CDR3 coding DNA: TGTGCCAGCAGCTCCGGACTAGGCGGGGAGAATCAGTTCTTC. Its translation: CASSSGLGGENQFF.

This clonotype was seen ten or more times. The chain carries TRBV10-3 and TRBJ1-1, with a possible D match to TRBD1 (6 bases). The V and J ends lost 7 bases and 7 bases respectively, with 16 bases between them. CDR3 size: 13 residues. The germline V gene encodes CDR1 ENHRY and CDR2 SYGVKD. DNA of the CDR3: TGTGCCATCATTGCGGACAGCCGTGGTGAAGCTTTCTTT. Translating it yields CAIIADSRGEAFF.

CDR3 loop: CASSESGLYGYTF. CDR3 in DNA: TGTGCCAGCAGTGAATCGGGCCTCTATGGCTACACCTTC. The chain combines TRBV6-1 with TRBJ1-2; D not certain. This CDR3 contains 13 residues. The V and J ends lost 2 bases and 4 bases respectively, with 8 bases between them. Looked up from germline, CDR1 is MNHNS and CDR2 is SASEGT.

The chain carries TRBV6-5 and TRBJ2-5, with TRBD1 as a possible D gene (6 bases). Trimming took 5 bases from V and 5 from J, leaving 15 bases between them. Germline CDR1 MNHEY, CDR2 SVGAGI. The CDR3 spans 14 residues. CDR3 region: CASSEDTGTETQYF. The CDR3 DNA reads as TGTGCCAGCAGTGAGGACACAGGGACGGAGACCCAGTACTTC.

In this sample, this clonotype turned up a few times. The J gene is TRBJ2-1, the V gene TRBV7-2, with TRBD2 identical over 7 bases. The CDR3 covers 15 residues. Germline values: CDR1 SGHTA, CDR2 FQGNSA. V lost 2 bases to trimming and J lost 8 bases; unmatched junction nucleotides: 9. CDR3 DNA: TGTGCCAGCAGCTTAAGTCGCGGGAGTAGAGATGAGCAGTTCTTC. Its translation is CASSLSRGSRDEQFF. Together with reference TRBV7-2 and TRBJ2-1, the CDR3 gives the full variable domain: GAGVSQSPSNKVTEKGKDVELRCDPISGHTALYWYRQSLGQGLEFLIYFQGNSAPDKSGLPSDRFSAERTGGSVSTLTIQRTQQEDSAVYLCASSLSRGSRDEQFFGPGTRLTVL.